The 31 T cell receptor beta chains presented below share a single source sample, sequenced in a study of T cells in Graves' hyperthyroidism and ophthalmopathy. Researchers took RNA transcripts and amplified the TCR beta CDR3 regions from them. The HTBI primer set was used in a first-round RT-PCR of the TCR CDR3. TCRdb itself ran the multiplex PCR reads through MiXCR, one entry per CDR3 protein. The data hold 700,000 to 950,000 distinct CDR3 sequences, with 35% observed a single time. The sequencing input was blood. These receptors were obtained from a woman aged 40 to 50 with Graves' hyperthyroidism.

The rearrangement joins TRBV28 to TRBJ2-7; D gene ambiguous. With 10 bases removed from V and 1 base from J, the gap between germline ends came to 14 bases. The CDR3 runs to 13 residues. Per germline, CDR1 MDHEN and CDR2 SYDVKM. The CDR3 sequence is CAIRAETSYEQYF. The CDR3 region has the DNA TGTGCCATCCGGGCAGAGACGTCCTACGAGCAGTACTTC.

DNA for the CDR3: TGTGCCAGCAGCCAAGATGCCTTCCTGACAGGGATGAAGGAAAAACTGTTTTTT. Its protein is CASSQDAFLTGMKEKLFF. The chain carries TRBV9 and TRBJ1-4, with 7 bases lining up with TRBD1. Germline V gene data show CDR1 as SGDLS and CDR2 as YYNGEE. V lost 4 bases, J lost 8 bases, and 20 bases stayed unmatched. The CDR3 runs 18 residues.

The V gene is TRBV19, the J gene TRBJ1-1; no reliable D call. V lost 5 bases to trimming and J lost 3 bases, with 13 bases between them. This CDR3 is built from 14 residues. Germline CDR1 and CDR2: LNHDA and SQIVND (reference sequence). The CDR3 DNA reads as TGTGCCAGTAGTGCGGGATCCGAGGACACTGAAGCTTTCTTT. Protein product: CASSAGSEDTEAFF.

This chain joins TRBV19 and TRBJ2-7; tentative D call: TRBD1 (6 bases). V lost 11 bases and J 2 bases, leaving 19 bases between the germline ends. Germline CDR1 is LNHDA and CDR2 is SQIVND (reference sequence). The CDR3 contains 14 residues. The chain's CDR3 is CAWIEEQGTYEQYF. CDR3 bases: TGTGCCTGGATTGAGGAGCAGGGGACCTACGAGCAGTACTTC. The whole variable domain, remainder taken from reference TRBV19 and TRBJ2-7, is DGGITQSPKYLFRKEGQNVTLSCEQNLNHDAMYWYRQDPGQGLRLIYYSQIVNDFQKGDIAEGYSVSREKKESFPLTVTSAQKNPTAFYLCAWIEEQGTYEQYFGPGTRLTVT.

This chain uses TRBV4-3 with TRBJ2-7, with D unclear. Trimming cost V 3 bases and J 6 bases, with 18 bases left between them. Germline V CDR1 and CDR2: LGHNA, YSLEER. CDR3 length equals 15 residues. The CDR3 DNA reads TGCGCCAGCAGCCAGTTGCACGACGCCTTTCGCGAGCAGTACTTC. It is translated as CASSQLHDAFREQYF.

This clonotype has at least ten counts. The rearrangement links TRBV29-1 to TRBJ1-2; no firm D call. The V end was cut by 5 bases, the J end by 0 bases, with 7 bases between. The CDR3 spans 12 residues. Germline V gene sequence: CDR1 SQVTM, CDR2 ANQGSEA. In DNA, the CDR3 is TGCAGCGTTTCTGGCGCTAACTATGGCTACACCTTC. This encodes CSVSGANYGYTF.

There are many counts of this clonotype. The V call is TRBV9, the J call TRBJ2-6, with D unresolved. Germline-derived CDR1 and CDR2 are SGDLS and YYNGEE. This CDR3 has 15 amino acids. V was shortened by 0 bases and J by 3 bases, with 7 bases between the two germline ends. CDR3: CASSVGALGANVLTF. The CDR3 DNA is TGTGCCAGCAGCGTAGGGGCGCTTGGGGCCAACGTCCTGACTTTC. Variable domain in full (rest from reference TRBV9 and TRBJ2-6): DSGVTQTPKHLITATGQRVTLRCSPRSGDLSVYWYQQSLDQGLQFLIQYYNGEERAKGNILERFSAQQFPDLHSELNLSSLELGDSALYFCASSVGALGANVLTFGAGSRLTVL.

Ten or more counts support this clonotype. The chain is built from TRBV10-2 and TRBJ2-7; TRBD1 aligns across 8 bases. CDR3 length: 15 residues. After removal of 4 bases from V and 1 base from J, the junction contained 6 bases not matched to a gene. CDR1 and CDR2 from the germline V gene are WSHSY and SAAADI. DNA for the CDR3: TGCGCCAGCAGTGTCCCGAGGACAGGGTCCTACGAGCAGTACTTC. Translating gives CASSVPRTGSYEQYF.

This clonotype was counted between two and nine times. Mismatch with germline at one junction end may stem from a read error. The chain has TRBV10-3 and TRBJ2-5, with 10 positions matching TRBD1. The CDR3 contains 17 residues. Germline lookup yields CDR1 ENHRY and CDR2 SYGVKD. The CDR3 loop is CASSESQDRGVGETQYF. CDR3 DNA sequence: TGTGCCAGCAGTGAATCTCAGGACAGGGGGGTCGGGGAGACCCAGTACTTC.

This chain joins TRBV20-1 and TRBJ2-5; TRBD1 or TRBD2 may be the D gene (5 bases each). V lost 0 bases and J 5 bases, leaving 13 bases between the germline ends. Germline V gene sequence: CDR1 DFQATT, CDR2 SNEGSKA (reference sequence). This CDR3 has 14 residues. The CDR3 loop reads CSARDGGVGETQYF. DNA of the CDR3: TGCAGTGCTAGAGATGGGGGAGTAGGGGAGACCCAGTACTTC.

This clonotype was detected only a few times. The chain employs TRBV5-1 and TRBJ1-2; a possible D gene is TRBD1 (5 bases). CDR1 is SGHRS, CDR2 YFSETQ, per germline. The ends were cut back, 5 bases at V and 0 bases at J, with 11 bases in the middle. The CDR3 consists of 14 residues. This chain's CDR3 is CASRSGGTNYGYTF. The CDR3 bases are TGCGCCAGCAGATCTGGGGGAACTAACTATGGCTACACCTTC.

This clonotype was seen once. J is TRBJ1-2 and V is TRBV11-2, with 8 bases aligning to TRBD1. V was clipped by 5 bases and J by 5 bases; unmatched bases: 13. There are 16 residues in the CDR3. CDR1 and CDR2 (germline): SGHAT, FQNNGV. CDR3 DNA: TGTGCCAGCAGCCACGGAAGGACAGGGCGTTATTATGGCTACACCTTC. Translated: CASSHGRTGRYYGYTF.

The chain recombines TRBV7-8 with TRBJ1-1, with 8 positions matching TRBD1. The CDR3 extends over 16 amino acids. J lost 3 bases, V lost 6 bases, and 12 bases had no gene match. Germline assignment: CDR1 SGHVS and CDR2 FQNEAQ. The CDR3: CASSALLPDRDTEAFF. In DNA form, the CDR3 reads TGTGCCAGCAGTGCCCTATTACCGGACAGGGACACTGAAGCTTTCTTT.

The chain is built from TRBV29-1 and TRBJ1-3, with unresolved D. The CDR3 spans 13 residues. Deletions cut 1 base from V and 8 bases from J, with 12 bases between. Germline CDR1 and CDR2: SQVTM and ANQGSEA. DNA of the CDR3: TGCAGCGTTGAAGGGATCGGGAGAGACACCATATATTTT. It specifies CSVEGIGRDTIYF.

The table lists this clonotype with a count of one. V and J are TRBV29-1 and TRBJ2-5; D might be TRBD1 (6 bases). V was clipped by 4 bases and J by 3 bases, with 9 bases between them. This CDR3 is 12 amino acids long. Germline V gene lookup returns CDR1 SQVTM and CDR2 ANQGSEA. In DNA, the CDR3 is TGCAGCGTTGCAGGGGTGGAAGAGACCCAGTACTTC. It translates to CSVAGVEETQYF.

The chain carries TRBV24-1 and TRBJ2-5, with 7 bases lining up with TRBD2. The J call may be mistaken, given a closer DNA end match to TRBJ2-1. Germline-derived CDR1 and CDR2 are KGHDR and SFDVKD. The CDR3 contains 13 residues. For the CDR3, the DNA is TGTGCCACCAGTGATGGGACTATCAATGAGCAGTTCTTC. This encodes CATSDGTINEQFF.

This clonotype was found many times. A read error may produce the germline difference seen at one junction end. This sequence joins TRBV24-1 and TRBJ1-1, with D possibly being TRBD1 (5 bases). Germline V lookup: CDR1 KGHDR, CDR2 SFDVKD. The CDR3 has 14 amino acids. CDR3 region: CAASDPRAPDEAFF. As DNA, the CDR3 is TGTGCCGCCAGTGATCCCAGGGCACCCGATGAAGCTTTCTTT.

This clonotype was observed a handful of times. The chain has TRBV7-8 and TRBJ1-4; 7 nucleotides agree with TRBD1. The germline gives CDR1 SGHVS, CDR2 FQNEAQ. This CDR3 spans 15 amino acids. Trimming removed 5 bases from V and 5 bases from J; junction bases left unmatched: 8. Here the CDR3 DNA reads TGTGCCAGCAGCCCTGGGGACAGAAGAAATGAAAAACTGTTTTTT. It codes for CASSPGDRRNEKLFF.

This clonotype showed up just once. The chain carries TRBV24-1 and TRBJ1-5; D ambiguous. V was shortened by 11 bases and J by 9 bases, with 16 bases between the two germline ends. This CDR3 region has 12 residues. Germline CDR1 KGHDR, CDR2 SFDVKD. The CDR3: CASSPLEPPQHF. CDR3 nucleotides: TGTGCCAGCTCACCACTAGAACCGCCCCAGCATTTT.

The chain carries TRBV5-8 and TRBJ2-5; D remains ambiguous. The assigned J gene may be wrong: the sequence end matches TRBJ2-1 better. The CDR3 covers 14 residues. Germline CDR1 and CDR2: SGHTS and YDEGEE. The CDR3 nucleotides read TGTGCCAGCAGCTTTGGGGAAGGGATCGATGAGCAGTTCTTC. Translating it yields CASSFGEGIDEQFF.

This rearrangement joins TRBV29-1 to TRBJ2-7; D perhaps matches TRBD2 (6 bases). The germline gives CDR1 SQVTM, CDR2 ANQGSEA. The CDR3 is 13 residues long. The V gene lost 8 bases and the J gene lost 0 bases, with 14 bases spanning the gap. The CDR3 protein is CSSPGGNSYEQYF. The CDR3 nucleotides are TGCAGCAGTCCCGGAGGGAACTCCTACGAGCAGTACTTC.

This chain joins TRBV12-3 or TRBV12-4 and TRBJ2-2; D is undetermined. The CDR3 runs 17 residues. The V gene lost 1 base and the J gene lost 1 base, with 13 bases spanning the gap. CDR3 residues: CASSLESDPKNTGELFF. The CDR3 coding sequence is TGTGCCAGCAGTTTAGAGTCCGACCCTAAGAACACCGGGGAGCTGTTTTTT.

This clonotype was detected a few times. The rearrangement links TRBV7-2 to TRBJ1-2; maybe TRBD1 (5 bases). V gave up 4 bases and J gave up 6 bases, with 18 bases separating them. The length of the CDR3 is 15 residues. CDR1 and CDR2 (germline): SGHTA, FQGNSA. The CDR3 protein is CASSYDNWDPHGYTF. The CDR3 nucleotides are TGTGCCAGCAGCTACGACAATTGGGACCCCCATGGCTACACCTTC. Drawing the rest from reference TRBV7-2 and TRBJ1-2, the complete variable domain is GAGVSQSPSNKVTEKGKDVELRCDPISGHTALYWYRQSLGQGLEFLIYFQGNSAPDKSGLPSDRFSAERTGGSVSTLTIQRTQQEDSAVYLCASSYDNWDPHGYTFGSGTRLTVV.

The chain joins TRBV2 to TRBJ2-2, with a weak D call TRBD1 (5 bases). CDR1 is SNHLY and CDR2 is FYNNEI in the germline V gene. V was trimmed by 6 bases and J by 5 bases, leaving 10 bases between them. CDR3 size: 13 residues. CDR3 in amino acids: CASRQERTGELFF. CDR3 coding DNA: TGTGCCAGCAGACAGGAACGGACCGGGGAGCTGTTTTTT.

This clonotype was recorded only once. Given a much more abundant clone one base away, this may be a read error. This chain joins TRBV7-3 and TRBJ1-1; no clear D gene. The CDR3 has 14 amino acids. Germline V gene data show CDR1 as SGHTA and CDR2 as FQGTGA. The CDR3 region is CASSFWESNTEASF. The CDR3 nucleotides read TGTGCCAGCAGCTTTTGGGAGTCTAACACTGAAGCTTCCTTT.

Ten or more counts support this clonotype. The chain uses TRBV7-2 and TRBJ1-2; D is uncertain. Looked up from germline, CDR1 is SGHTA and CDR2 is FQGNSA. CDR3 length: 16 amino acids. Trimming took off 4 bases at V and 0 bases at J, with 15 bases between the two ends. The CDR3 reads CASSSIGLKSNYGYTF. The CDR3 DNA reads TGTGCCAGCAGCTCCATTGGACTGAAGTCTAACTATGGCTACACCTTC.

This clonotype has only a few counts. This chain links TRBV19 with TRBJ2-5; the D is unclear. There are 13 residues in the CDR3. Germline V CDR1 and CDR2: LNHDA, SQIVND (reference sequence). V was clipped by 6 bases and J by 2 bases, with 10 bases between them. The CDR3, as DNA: TGTGCCAGTAGCCACAGATCACAAGAGACCCAGTACTTC. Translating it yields CASSHRSQETQYF.

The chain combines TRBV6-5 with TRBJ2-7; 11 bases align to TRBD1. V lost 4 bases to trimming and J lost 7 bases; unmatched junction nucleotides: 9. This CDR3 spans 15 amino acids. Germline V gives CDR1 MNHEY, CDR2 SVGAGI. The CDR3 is CASSSLGTGGNEQYF. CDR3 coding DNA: TGTGCCAGCAGTTCTCTGGGGACAGGGGGGAATGAGCAGTACTTC.

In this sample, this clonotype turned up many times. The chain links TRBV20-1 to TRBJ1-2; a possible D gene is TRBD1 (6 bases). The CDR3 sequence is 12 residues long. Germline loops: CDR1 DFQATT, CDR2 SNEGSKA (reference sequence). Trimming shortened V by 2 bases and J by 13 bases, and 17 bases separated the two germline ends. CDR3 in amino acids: CSARSGTTLPTF. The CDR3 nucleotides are TGCAGTGCTAGAAGCGGGACAACCCTACCCACCTTC.

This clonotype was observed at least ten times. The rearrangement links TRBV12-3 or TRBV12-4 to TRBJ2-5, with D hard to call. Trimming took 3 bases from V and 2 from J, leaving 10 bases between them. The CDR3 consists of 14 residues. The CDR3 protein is CASSFPARQETQYF. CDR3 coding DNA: TGTGCCAGCAGTTTCCCGGCCAGGCAAGAGACCCAGTACTTC.

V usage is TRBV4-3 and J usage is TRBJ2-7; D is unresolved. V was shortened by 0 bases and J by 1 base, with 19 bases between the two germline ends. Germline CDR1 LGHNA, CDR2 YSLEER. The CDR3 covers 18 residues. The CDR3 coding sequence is TGCGCCAGCAGCCAAGAGCGTAGACTGCTATTTTCATCCTACGAGCAGTACTTC. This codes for CASSQERRLLFSSYEQYF.